A single sample gave rise to the 21 T cell receptor beta chains below, sequenced in a study of T cell responses to AZD1222 COVID-19 vaccine. TCRdb's table, derived via immunoSEQ multiplex PCR, lists solely in-frame clones and lacks some. The table includes fewer than 150,000 clones, 87% detected once. Sequenced material: peripheral blood, taken on day 0 of AZD1222 vaccination. Source of these receptors: an adult in good health.

V and J are TRBV29-1 and TRBJ2-2, with 11 nucleotides matching TRBD2. In germline, CDR1 is SQVTM, CDR2 ANQGSEA. The CDR3 contains 15 residues. Germline trimming cut 6 bases from V and 8 bases from J; bases unmatched to any gene: 11. The CDR3 nucleotides read TGCAGCGTGGCGACTAGCGGGACATTGGGGGGGGAGCTGTTTTTT. Encoded protein: CSVATSGTLGGELFF.

This rearrangement joins TRBV6-2 or TRBV6-3 to TRBJ1-1, with D maybe TRBD1 (5 bases). With 4 bases removed from V and 5 bases from J, the gap between germline ends came to 17 bases. Germline-derived CDR1 and CDR2 are MNHEY and SVGEGT. This CDR3 contains 15 residues. The CDR3 coding sequence is TGTGCCAGCAGTTTTGGGACGAGTATGGGGACTGAAGCTTTCTTT. Protein product: CASSFGTSMGTEAFF.

This clone was recorded a few times. The CDR3 DNA sequence: TGTGCCAGCAGAGGACCTCGGCTAGGCGAGCAGTACTTC. This translates into CASRGPRLGEQYF. V gene TRBV28 combines with J gene TRBJ2-7; D is ambiguous. Germline CDR1 reads MDHEN; CDR2 reads SYDVKM. The V and J ends lost 6 bases and 6 bases respectively, with 15 bases between them. The CDR3 length is 13 residues.

This clone was recorded once. The chain combines TRBV5-5 with TRBJ1-5; a possible D gene is TRBD1 (6 bases). The V gene's germline CDR1 is SGHKS and CDR2 YYEKEE (reference sequence). The CDR3 has 14 residues. With 5 bases removed from V and 1 base from J, the gap between germline ends came to 10 bases. The CDR3 bases are TGTGCCAGCAGTTCCCAGGGGAGCAATCAGCCCCAGCATTTT. Amino acids: CASSSQGSNQPQHF.

The genes are TRBV6-5 and TRBJ2-7; D uncertain. Germline-derived CDR1 and CDR2 are MNHEY and SVGAGI. The V end lost 4 bases, the J end lost 7 bases, and 17 bases lay between the germline ends. The CDR3 covers 14 residues. CDR3 DNA: TGTGCCAGCAGTTCCGGGTTTCTAATGGTGGAGCAGTACTTC. Protein: CASSSGFLMVEQYF.

This clone was seen a few times. The V call is TRBV5-1, the J call TRBJ1-6; D call uncertain. The CDR3 is 15 residues long. Trimming removed 4 bases from V and 7 bases from J, with 15 bases in between. Germline V gene data show CDR1 as SGHRS and CDR2 as YFSETQ. The CDR3 loop is CASSTASSLNSPLHF. The CDR3 region has the DNA TGCGCCAGCAGCACGGCCTCATCCCTAAATTCACCCCTCCACTTT.

The gene calls are TRBV7-9 and TRBJ1-3; perhaps TRBD1 as D (5 bases). Germline values: CDR1 SEHNR, CDR2 FQNEAQ (reference sequence). Trimming pared 6 bases from V and 0 bases from J, leaving 15 bases between. This CDR3 is built from 16 residues. CDR3 DNA: TGTGCCAGCAGTTTCATTGCGACAGTCTCTGGAAACACCATATATTTT. Translation: CASSFIATVSGNTIYF.

The count of this clone is one. V gene TRBV7-9 combines with J gene TRBJ2-5, with TRBD1 matching 11 bases. This CDR3 region has 16 residues. Trimming removed 5 bases from V and 5 bases from J; junction bases left unmatched: 10. Germline V gene sequence: CDR1 SEHNR, CDR2 FQNEAQ (reference sequence). This CDR3 is CASSARTGGAGETQYF. The CDR3 DNA reads TGTGCCAGCAGCGCTCGGACAGGGGGCGCTGGGGAGACCCAGTACTTC.

This clone was counted a single time. The chain couples TRBV5-1 to TRBJ2-7; 10 bases agree with TRBD2. The V segment lost 4 bases and the J segment 3 bases; nucleotides outside the gene matches: 7. Germline V gene lookup returns CDR1 SGHRS and CDR2 YFSETQ. The CDR3 contains 15 residues. As DNA, the CDR3 is TGCGCCAGCAGCCCTAAGCGGGGGGGCAGCTACGAGCAGTACTTC. It encodes CASSPKRGGSYEQYF.

In its sample, this clone was seen once. J is TRBJ1-1 and V is TRBV7-3; 12 positions match TRBD1. Germline V gene sequence: CDR1 SGHTA, CDR2 FQGTGA. The CDR3 length is 16 residues. J gave up 6 bases and V 5 bases, and 10 bases lay outside the gene matches. The CDR3 DNA follows: TGTGCCAGCAGCGTCTCCGGGACAGGGGGCTTTTCTGAAGCTTTCTTT. This encodes CASSVSGTGGFSEAFF.

The table lists this clone with a few counts. V is TRBV30 and J is TRBJ2-7; D not certain. The V end lost 2 bases, the J end lost 2 bases, and 16 bases lay between the germline ends. The CDR3 is 15 amino acids. The germline CDR1 and CDR2 sequences are GTSNPN and SVGIG (reference sequence). The CDR3 DNA follows: TGTGCCTGGAGTCGGGCAGGCAGTTTAGCCTACGAGCAGTACTTC. Translation: CAWSRAGSLAYEQYF.

This sequence joins TRBV2 and TRBJ1-1; D may be TRBD1 (5 bases). V lost 6 bases and J 4 bases, leaving 12 bases between the germline ends. Looked up from germline, CDR1 is SNHLY and CDR2 is FYNNEI. The CDR3 loop spans 13 amino acids. CDR3 amino acids: CASRGTQGTEAFF. The DNA of the CDR3 is TGTGCCAGCAGGGGGACCCAGGGCACTGAAGCTTTCTTT.

V is TRBV6-5 and J is TRBJ2-6; D unresolved. Trimming left V 6 bases short and J 1 base short, with 10 bases between. CDR1 MNHEY and CDR2 SVGAGI come from the germline V gene. The CDR3 covers 15 residues. CDR3 in amino acids: CASSPTGSGANVLTF. CDR3 sequence (DNA): TGTGCCAGCAGCCCGACGGGTTCTGGGGCCAACGTCCTGACTTTC.

The rearrangement uses TRBV5-4 and TRBJ2-3; D is undetermined. The V gene lost 0 bases and the J gene lost 5 bases, with 7 bases spanning the gap. CDR1 is SGHNT and CDR2 is YYREEE in the germline V gene (reference sequence). This CDR3 has 13 amino acids. The CDR3 coding sequence is TGTGCCAGCAGCTTGGTGGTGAGAGATACGCAGTATTTT. It specifies CASSLVVRDTQYF.

V gene TRBV9 combines with J gene TRBJ1-3; 7 nucleotides align to TRBD1. From germline, CDR1 is SGDLS and CDR2 YYNGEE. The CDR3 is made up of 15 amino acids. The V segment lost 0 bases and the J segment 0 bases; nucleotides outside the gene matches: 0. The CDR3 DNA follows: TGTGCCAGCAGCGTAGGACAGGGCTCTGGAAACACCATATATTTT. Protein sequence: CASSVGQGSGNTIYF.

The CDR3 DNA reads TGTGCCAGCAGTGATATGGGGAACATTCAGTACTTC. Translation: CASSDMGNIQYF. The rearrangement uses TRBV2 and TRBJ2-4; D ambiguous. The germline gives CDR1 SNHLY, CDR2 FYNNEI. Trimming left V 3 bases short and J 7 bases short, with 7 bases between. There are 12 residues in the CDR3. The full variable domain, with the rest looked up from reference TRBV2 and TRBJ2-4, is EPEVTQTPSHQVTQMGQEVILRCVPISNHLYFYWYRQILGQKVEFLVSFYNNEISEKSEIFDDQFSVERPDGSNFTLKIRSTKLEDSAMYFCASSDMGNIQYFGAGTRLSVL.

CDR3 bases: TGTGCCAGCAGCCGAGGGACCTCTCTTAACTATGGCTACACCTTC. Amino acid sequence: CASSRGTSLNYGYTF. V is TRBV5-4 and J is TRBJ1-2; tentative D call: TRBD1 (5 bases). This CDR3 spans 15 amino acids. Germline values: CDR1 SGHNT, CDR2 YYREEE (reference sequence). V was pared by 4 bases and J by 1 base, with 14 bases between.

This rearrangement joins TRBV30 to TRBJ1-1, with a possible D match to TRBD1 (5 bases). This CDR3 spans 15 amino acids. The V end lost 2 bases, the J end lost 1 base, and 14 bases lay between the germline ends. Germline V gives CDR1 GTSNPN, CDR2 SVGIG (reference sequence). The CDR3 DNA sequence: TGTGCCTGGAGTCCTCGGGGGTTGGCGAACACTGAAGCTTTCTTT. Protein sequence: CAWSPRGLANTEAFF.

V is TRBV2 and J is TRBJ2-1; the D is unclear. Germline assignment: CDR1 SNHLY and CDR2 FYNNEI. The CDR3 sequence is 13 residues long. V lost 1 base, J lost 7 bases, and 8 bases lay in between. The CDR3 reads CASSEGVRNEQFF. For the CDR3, the DNA is TGTGCCAGCAGTGAAGGAGTGCGGAATGAGCAGTTCTTC.

The chain is built from TRBV5-1 and TRBJ2-1; 11 bases fit TRBD1. The CDR3 is made up of 16 amino acids. The V segment lost 0 bases and the J segment 12 bases; nucleotides outside the gene matches: 11. Germline CDR1 reads SGHRS; CDR2 reads YFSETQ. This chain's CDR3 is CASSLDTGTGGSGQFF. In DNA form, the CDR3 reads TGCGCCAGCAGCTTGGATACCGGGACAGGGGGATCAGGGCAGTTCTTC. Based on the CDR3 plus reference TRBV5-1 and TRBJ2-1, the full variable domain is KAGVTQTPRYLIKTRGQQVTLSCSPISGHRSVSWYQQTPGQGLQFLFEYFSETQRNKGNFPGRFSGRQFSNSRSEMNVSTLELGDSALYLCASSLDTGTGGSGQFFGPGTRLTVL.

The chain uses TRBV3-1 (or the pseudogene TRBV3-2) and TRBJ2-7, with 11 bases that match TRBD2. The V segment lost 1 base and the J segment 0 bases; nucleotides outside the gene matches: 2. The CDR3 sequence is 16 residues long. Germline-derived CDR1 and CDR2 are LGHDT and YNNKEL (reference sequence). The CDR3 DNA reads TGTGCCAGCAGCCAAGTAGCGGGGGGGAGCTCCTACGAGCAGTACTTC. Translation: CASSQVAGGSSYEQYF.